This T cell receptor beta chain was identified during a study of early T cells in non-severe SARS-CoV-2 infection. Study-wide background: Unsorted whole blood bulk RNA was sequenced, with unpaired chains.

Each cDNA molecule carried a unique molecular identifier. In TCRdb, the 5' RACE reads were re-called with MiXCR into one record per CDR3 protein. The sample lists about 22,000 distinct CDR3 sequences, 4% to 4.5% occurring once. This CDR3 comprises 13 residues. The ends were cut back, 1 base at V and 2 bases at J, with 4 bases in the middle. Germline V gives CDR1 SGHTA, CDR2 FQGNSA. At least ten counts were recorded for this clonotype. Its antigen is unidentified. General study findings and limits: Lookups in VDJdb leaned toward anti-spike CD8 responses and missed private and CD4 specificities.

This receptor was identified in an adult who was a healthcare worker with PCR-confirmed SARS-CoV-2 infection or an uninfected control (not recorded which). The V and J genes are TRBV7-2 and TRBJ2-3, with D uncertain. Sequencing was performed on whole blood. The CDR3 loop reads CASSLELTDTQYF. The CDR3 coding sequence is TGTGCCAGCAGCTTAGAACTCACAGATACGCAGTATTTT.